One and the same sample provided the 20 T cell receptor beta chains below, sequenced in a study of shared clonotypes between healthy human individuals. Only in-frame clones appear in the TCRdb table, and some are missing; sequencing was by immunoSEQ multiplex PCR. Among more than 550,000 clones listed, roughly two thirds were seen once. The sequenced material came from memory CD4+ T cells sorted from blood. The subset denotes: CD45RA-negative fraction. The receptors shown here come from a woman aged 25-40 years in good health.

This rearrangement joins TRBV4-1 to TRBJ2-2; 8 bases map to TRBD1. The CDR3 consists of 16 residues. In germline, CDR1 is MGHRA, CDR2 YSYEKL. Trimming at V came to 4 bases and at J to 0 bases, leaving 4 bases not matched to a gene. CDR3 nucleotide sequence: TGCGCCAGCAGCCTCCGGGGACAGGCGAACACCGGGGAGCTGTTTTTT. Translated, it gives CASSLRGQANTGELFF.

The genes are TRBV6-6 and TRBJ2-4; TRBD1 matches 9 bases. V trimming: 8 bases; J trimming: 7 bases; junction bases outside the gene matches: 12. CDR1 and CDR2 from the germline V gene are MNHNY and SVGAGI (reference sequence). This CDR3 spans 15 amino acids. The CDR3 reads CASAFRDRDRNIQYF. CDR3 coding DNA: TGTGCCAGCGCATTTCGGGACAGGGACAGGAACATTCAGTACTTC.

V is TRBV28 and J is TRBJ2-7; TRBD1 is a possible D gene (6 bases). Trimming cost V 8 bases and J 2 bases, with 19 bases left between them. The CDR3 is 15 residues long. Germline CDR1 reads MDHEN; CDR2 reads SYDVKM. The CDR3 is CASGWQRTVAYEQYF. For the CDR3, the DNA is TGTGCCAGCGGATGGCAAAGGACAGTTGCCTACGAGCAGTACTTC.

The V call is TRBV28, the J call TRBJ1-4; TRBD1 aligns across 9 bases. Per germline, CDR1 MDHEN and CDR2 SYDVKM. Germline trimming cut 8 bases from V and 7 bases from J; bases unmatched to any gene: 14. The CDR3 is made up of 16 amino acids. In nucleotides, the CDR3 is TGTGCCAGCGGTACCTTACAGGGGGCGATAGGTGAAAAACTGTTTTTT. Its translation is CASGTLQGAIGEKLFF.

V usage is TRBV11-2 and J usage is TRBJ2-3; 7 nucleotides agree with TRBD2. V shed 3 bases, J shed 0 bases, and the junction held 12 bases outside the gene matches. The germline gives CDR1 SGHAT, CDR2 FQNNGV. This CDR3 comprises 18 residues. CDR3 nucleotide sequence: TGTGCCAGCAGCTTCGGTTTGAGTAGCGGGCTTAGCACAGATACGCAGTATTTT. It is translated as CASSFGLSSGLSTDTQYF.

The rearrangement links TRBV19 to TRBJ2-5, with 10 bases lining up with TRBD2. This CDR3 spans 15 amino acids. V trimming: 4 bases; J trimming: 1 base; junction bases outside the gene matches: 3. Per germline, CDR1 LNHDA and CDR2 SQIVND (reference sequence). The CDR3 DNA reads TGTGCCAGTAGTACTCTAGCGGGAGTCCAAGAGACCCAGTACTTC. Translated: CASSTLAGVQETQYF.

The chain employs TRBV19 and TRBJ1-1; D perhaps matches TRBD1 (6 bases). Germline V gives CDR1 LNHDA, CDR2 SQIVND (reference sequence). The CDR3 is made up of 15 amino acids. Trimming stripped 1 base from V and 1 base from J, with 10 bases between. The CDR3 sequence: CASSIGRGPNTEAFF. DNA for the CDR3: TGTGCCAGTAGTATAGGGCGGGGGCCGAACACTGAAGCTTTCTTT.

This clone occurred a few times. The CDR3 bases are TGCGCCAGCAGCCTGAGGAGTGATACAGATACGCAGTATTTT. This translates into CASSLRSDTDTQYF. The V gene is TRBV5-1, the J gene TRBJ2-3; D gene unclear. This CDR3 contains 14 residues. V lost 4 bases to trimming and J lost 3 bases, with 12 bases between them. Germline V lookup: CDR1 SGHRS, CDR2 YFSETQ.

The chain recombines TRBV11-1 with TRBJ2-5; TRBD1 matches at 9 bases. The CDR3 spans 14 residues. V shed 3 bases, J shed 5 bases, and the junction held 4 bases outside the gene matches. The V gene's germline CDR1 is SGHAT and CDR2 FQDESV (reference sequence). The CDR3, as DNA: TGTGCCAGCAGCTTGGACAGGGGTTTGGAGACCCAGTACTTC. Translating it yields CASSLDRGLETQYF.

This clone was seen more than once but under ten times. This chain links TRBV7-9 with TRBJ1-1; D is unresolved. V lost 2 bases and J lost 1, with 8 bases in between. CDR1 is SEHNR and CDR2 is FQNEAQ in the germline V gene (reference sequence). This CDR3 spans 14 amino acids. This CDR3 is CASSLLHPNTEAFF. Written as DNA, the CDR3 is TGTGCCAGCAGCTTATTACACCCGAACACTGAAGCTTTCTTT.

The J gene is TRBJ2-1, the V gene TRBV27; no definite D call. Germline-derived CDR1 and CDR2 are MNHEY and SMNVEV (reference sequence). The V end was cut by 8 bases, the J end by 7 bases, with 21 bases between. This CDR3 contains 15 residues. CDR3 DNA sequence: TGTGCCAGCGGCTGGTGGGGTCTTCGACGAAATGAGCAGTTCTTC. Translation gives CASGWWGLRRNEQFF.

This sequence joins TRBV28 and TRBJ1-1; 9 bases line up with TRBD1. CDR1 MDHEN and CDR2 SYDVKM come from the germline V gene. CDR3 size: 16 residues. V was clipped by 7 bases and J by 3 bases; unmatched bases: 12. The CDR3 nucleotides are TGTGCCAGCACCCGCCCGACAGGGGGGCGTGACACTGAAGCTTTCTTT. Encoded protein: CASTRPTGGRDTEAFF.

The chain is built from TRBV25-1 and TRBJ2-5, with TRBD1 matching over 11 bases. There are 16 residues in the CDR3. From germline, CDR1 is MGHDK and CDR2 SYGVNS. Unmatched junction bases numbered 6, after V lost 3 bases and J lost 3 bases. CDR3: CASSESGTGGKETQYF. The DNA of the CDR3 is TGTGCCAGCAGTGAGTCTGGGACAGGGGGGAAAGAGACCCAGTACTTC.

This chain connects TRBV18 to TRBJ2-5; D may be TRBD1 or TRBD2 (5 bases each). Germline assignment: CDR1 KGHSH and CDR2 LQKENI. This CDR3 region has 14 residues. Trimming shortened V by 3 bases and J by 4 bases, and 12 bases separated the two germline ends. CDR3 nucleotide sequence: TGTGCCAGCTCACCTCGCGACGGGGCAGAGACCCAGTACTTC. Translated: CASSPRDGAETQYF.

The chain employs TRBV6-1 and TRBJ1-1; D not certain. CDR1 and CDR2 from the germline V gene are MNHNS and SASEGT. The CDR3 is 17 amino acids. V was clipped by 4 bases and J by 3 bases, with 21 bases between them. Here the CDR3 DNA reads TGTGCCAGCAGTGGCCTTCCCGGTTCACCTCCGTACACTGAAGCTTTCTTT. This gives the protein CASSGLPGSPPYTEAFF.

The chain has TRBV7-2 and TRBJ2-2; D is uncertain. Trimming stripped 5 bases from V and 0 bases from J, with 10 bases between. Germline CDR1 reads SGHTA; CDR2 reads FQGNSA. This CDR3 contains 15 residues. This CDR3 is CASSPWTTNTGELFF. The CDR3 DNA sequence: TGTGCCAGCAGCCCCTGGACCACGAACACCGGGGAGCTGTTTTTT.

This chain links TRBV27 with TRBJ2-2; D not certain. This CDR3 comprises 16 residues. Trimming removed 1 base at V and 1 base at J, with 10 bases between. Looked up from germline, CDR1 is MNHEY and CDR2 is SMNVEV (reference sequence). The CDR3 loop reads CASSLFWAMNTGELFF. CDR3 coding DNA: TGTGCCAGCAGTTTATTCTGGGCTATGAACACCGGGGAGCTGTTTTTT.

The gene calls are TRBV7-2 and TRBJ2-7, with 10 bases lining up with TRBD1. The V gene's germline CDR1 is SGHTA and CDR2 FQGNSA. There are 18 residues in the CDR3. J gave up 0 bases and V 4 bases, and 12 bases lay outside the gene matches. The CDR3 region has the DNA TGTGCCAGCAGCTCGCTACCTCCGGGACAGGGGAGCTCCTACGAGCAGTACTTC. Translating it yields CASSSLPPGQGSSYEQYF. Filled out from reference TRBV7-2 and TRBJ2-7, the complete variable domain reads GAGVSQSPSNKVTEKGKDVELRCDPISGHTALYWYRQSLGQGLEFLIYFQGNSAPDKSGLPSDRFSAERTGGSVSTLTIQRTQQEDSAVYLCASSSLPPGQGSSYEQYFGPGTRLTVT.

The V call is TRBV5-1, the J call TRBJ2-6; D call uncertain. V was trimmed by 5 bases and J by 0 bases, leaving 9 bases between them. Per germline, CDR1 SGHRS and CDR2 YFSETQ. The CDR3 spans 15 residues. CDR3 DNA sequence: TGCGCCAGCAGGACGCAAGACTCTGGGGCCAACGTCCTGACTTTC. It encodes CASRTQDSGANVLTF.

The rearrangement uses TRBV10-3 and TRBJ2-3, with 7 positions matching TRBD1. This CDR3 contains 13 residues. Trimming at V came to 11 bases and at J to 0 bases, leaving 5 bases not matched to a gene. The germline V gene encodes CDR1 ENHRY and CDR2 SYGVKD. The CDR3 DNA sequence: TGTGCCGCCAAGGGGGCTAGCACAGATACGCAGTATTTT. This codes for CAAKGASTDTQYF.